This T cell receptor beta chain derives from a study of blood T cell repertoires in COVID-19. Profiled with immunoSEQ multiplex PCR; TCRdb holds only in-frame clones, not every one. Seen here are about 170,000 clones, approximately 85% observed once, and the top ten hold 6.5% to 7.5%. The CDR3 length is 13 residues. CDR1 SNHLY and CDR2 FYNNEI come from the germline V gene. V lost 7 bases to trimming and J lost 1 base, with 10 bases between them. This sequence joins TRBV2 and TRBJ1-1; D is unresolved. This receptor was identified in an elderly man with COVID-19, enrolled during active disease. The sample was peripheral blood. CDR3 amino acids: CASIWPKNTEAFF. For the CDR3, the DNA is TGTGCCAGCATTTGGCCAAAGAACACTGAAGCTTTCTTT.